This is a list of T cell receptor beta chains from one sample in a study of shared T cell receptors in the human thymus. Assay used: immunoSEQ multiplex PCR; TCRdb lists only in-frame clones, some missing. Of over 450,000 clones in the sample, around 78% were seen once. This same sample was also part of a study on human thymus T cells.

Sequences were obtained from thymocytes. The receptors originated from a boy in the first two years of life with a congenital heart defect. Each CDR3 is given with its conserved first and last residue. D genes are given only for firm matches. Part of the rows lack a size; the others show once, few, many or a class for expanded clones.

d_gene,v_gene,abundance,j_gene,CDR3aa,CDR3nt
.,TRBV5-1,.,TRBJ2-1,CASRDSLGEQFF,TGCGCCAGCCGGGACTCCCTCGGGGAGCAGTTCTTC
TRBD2,TRBV7-9,.,TRBJ2-7,CASGTSGRALTVFSYEQYF,TGTGCCAGCGGCACTAGCGGGAGGGCCTTAACCGTTTTCTCCTACGAGCAGTACTTC
.,TRBV15,.,TRBJ2-7,CATSSSGAHEQYF,TGTGCCACCAGCAGTAGTGGGGCCCACGAGCAGTACTTC
.,TRBV15,.,TRBJ1-1,CATSSVTWDSEAFF,TGTGCCACCAGCAGTGTCACATGGGACTCTGAAGCTTTCTTT
TRBD1,TRBV9,.,TRBJ2-5,CASSPGTGDQETQYF,TGTGCCAGCAGCCCCGGGACAGGGGACCAAGAGACCCAGTACTTC
TRBD2,TRBV5-4,.,TRBJ2-5,CASSLCCTSGRQETQYF,TGTGCCAGCAGCTTGTGTTGTACTAGCGGGAGGCAAGAGACCCAGTACTTC
.,TRBV5-6,.,TRBJ2-7,CASSPNLKGGVPYEQYF,TGTGCCAGCAGCCCAAACCTAAAGGGCGGGGTTCCTTACGAGCAGTACTTC
TRBD1,TRBV5-4,.,TRBJ1-2,CASSYGQGELNGYTF,TGTGCCAGCAGCTATGGACAGGGGGAATTGAATGGCTACACCTTC
TRBD1,TRBV4-3,once,TRBJ2-6,CASSQDRTGGDSGANVLTF,TGCGCCAGCAGCCAAGATAGAACAGGGGGCGACTCTGGGGCCAACGTCCTGACTTTC
TRBD1,TRBV2,.,TRBJ2-5,CASSEGRTGRVVLQETQYF,TGTGCCAGCAGTGAAGGGAGGACAGGGCGGGTTGTACTCCAAGAGACCCAGTACTTC
TRBD1,TRBV5-6,.,TRBJ2-2,CASSLRGQDTGELFF,TGTGCCAGCAGCTTGAGGGGGCAAGACACCGGGGAGCTGTTTTTT
.,TRBV18,.,TRBJ1-1,CASSPYGTGTNEAFF,TGTGCCAGCTCACCATACGGTACAGGGACTAATGAAGCTTTCTTT
TRBD1,TRBV30,.,TRBJ2-2,CASLDRGFVKNTGELFF,TGTGCCTCTCTGGACAGGGGGTTTGTGAAAAACACCGGGGAGCTGTTTTTT
.,TRBV21-1,.,TRBJ2-3,CASSKGTGNFTDTQYF,TGTGCCAGCAGCAAAGGGACAGGGAATTTCACAGATACGCAGTATTTT
TRBD1,TRBV5-4,.,TRBJ2-5,CASSSNRGFKYF,TGTGCCAGCAGCTCGAACAGGGGATTTAAGTACTTC
TRBD1,TRBV4-3,.,TRBJ1-2,CASSQRVGQGRGYTF,TGCGCCAGCAGCCAACGTGTGGGACAGGGAAGGGGCTACACCTTC
TRBD2,TRBV5-1,once,TRBJ2-7,CASSPTVAGERHEQYF,TGCGCCAGCAGCCCGACCGTGGCGGGAGAAAGGCACGAGCAGTACTTC
TRBD1,TRBV7-3,.,TRBJ1-4,CASSPGTVAEKLFF,TGTGCCAGCAGCCCCGGGACAGTCGCTGAAAAACTGTTTTTT
TRBD1,TRBV19,.,TRBJ1-5,CASTSDRGNQPQHF,TGTGCCAGTACCTCGGACAGGGGCAATCAGCCCCAGCATTTT
.,TRBV7-5,.,TRBJ2-3,CVRSPSGSGRAPDTQYF,TGTGTCAGAAGCCCCTCGGGTAGCGGGAGGGCCCCGGATACGCAGTATTTT
TRBD2,TRBV27,.,TRBJ2-7,CASRPLAGVHEQYF,TGTGCCAGCAGGCCGCTGGCGGGAGTCCACGAGCAGTACTTC
.,TRBV21-1,.,TRBJ1-2,CASSKDPTGVYGYTF,TGTGCCAGCAGCAAAGACCCGACAGGGGTGTATGGCTACACCTTC
TRBD1,TRBV27,.,TRBJ2-7,CASSRQGPSYEQYF,TGTGCCAGCAGCCGACAGGGTCCTTCCTACGAGCAGTACTTC
TRBD1,TRBV9,.,TRBJ1-1,CASSQGQGENTEAFF,TGTGCCAGCAGTCAGGGACAGGGAGAGAACACTGAAGCTTTCTTT
.,TRBV6-1,.,TRBJ2-7,CASSVSRFTSYEQYF,TGTGCCAGCAGTGTAAGCAGGTTCACTTCCTACGAGCAGTACTTC
.,TRBV4-3,.,TRBJ2-3,CASSQDIPQRLTDTQYF,TGCGCCAGCAGCCAAGATATCCCCCAGCGGCTCACAGATACGCAGTATTTT
TRBD2,TRBV7-9,.,TRBJ2-3,CASSSPLAGGADTQYF,TGTGCCAGCAGCTCACCGCTAGCGGGAGGGGCAGATACGCAGTATTTT
.,TRBV7-9,.,TRBJ2-7,CASSLGPVYSSYEQYF,TGTGCCAGCAGCTTAGGTCCAGTGTACAGCTCCTACGAGCAGTACTTC
.,TRBV7-2,few,TRBJ1-2,CASSLSQLQGSVYTF,TGTGCCAGCAGCTTATCCCAACTGCAGGGGAGCGTCTACACCTTC
TRBD1,TRBV19,.,TRBJ2-7,CASSDRGGSYEQYF,TGTGCCAGTAGTGACAGGGGGGGCTCCTACGAGCAGTACTTC
.,TRBV30,few,TRBJ2-7,CAWKAGLRSYEQYF,TGTGCCTGGAAAGCGGGCCTACGCTCCTACGAGCAGTACTTC
.,TRBV6-1,once,TRBJ1-2,CASRSRSRRGYTF,TGTGCCAGCAGATCCAGGTCCCGGAGGGGCTACACCTTC
TRBD2,TRBV7-6,.,TRBJ2-3,CASSKRLAGGTDTQYF,TGTGCCAGCAGCAAGAGACTAGCGGGAGGAACAGATACGCAGTATTTT
.,TRBV4-2,few,TRBJ1-1,CASREQGGNTEAFF,TGTGCCAGCAGGGAACAGGGTGGGAACACTGAAGCTTTCTTT
TRBD2,TRBV28,once,TRBJ2-1,CASSLLAGGLKESYNEQFF,TGTGCCAGCAGTTTACTAGCGGGAGGGTTAAAAGAGTCCTACAATGAGCAGTTCTTC
TRBD1,TRBV14,.,TRBJ2-3,CASSQKGQGAGTDTQYF,TGTGCCAGCAGCCAGAAGGGACAGGGGGCTGGCACAGATACGCAGTATTTT
TRBD1,TRBV28,.,TRBJ1-1,CASSPPTGVNTEAFF,TGTGCCAGCAGTCCGCCGACAGGGGTGAACACTGAAGCTTTCTTT
.,TRBV2,.,TRBJ1-4,CASRLIRHRINEKLFF,TGTGCCAGCAGACTCATTCGACACAGGATTAATGAAAAACTGTTTTTT
.,TRBV4-2,.,TRBJ1-1,CASSQDGDTVIHTEAFF,TGTGCCAGCAGCCAAGATGGGGACACAGTGATTCACACTGAAGCTTTCTTT
.,TRBV6-5,once,TRBJ2-5,CASSYIPGETQYF,TGTGCCAGCAGTTACATTCCGGGGGAGACCCAGTACTTC
.,TRBV28,.,TRBJ1-5,CASSLWTPGRSNQPQHF,TGTGCCAGCAGTTTATGGACGCCAGGGAGGAGCAATCAGCCCCAGCATTTT